Each of the 17 T cell receptor beta chains below was sequenced from the same sample in a study of identical twins. MiXCR, applied by TCRdb to the 5' RACE reads, yields one record per CDR3 protein. The repertoire includes about 260,000 distinct CDR3 sequences, approximately 7% of them detected once, and roughly 3.9% sits in the top ten. These records were also assigned to another study, of yellow fever vaccine responses in identical twins.

The sequencing input was memory (CD45RO+) T cells sorted from blood. Receptor source: a woman under 30 in good health.

This clonotype was counted between two and nine times. The rearrangement links TRBV20-1 to TRBJ2-1; D not certain. CDR1 is DFQATT, CDR2 SNEGSKA, per germline (reference sequence). The ends were cut back, 2 bases at V and 0 bases at J, with 17 bases in the middle. The CDR3 has 17 amino acids. CDR3 protein: CSARLSGSPVSYNEQFF. The CDR3 DNA reads TGCAGTGCTAGACTTTCCGGCAGTCCCGTCTCCTACAATGAGCAGTTCTTC.

The chain is built from TRBV12-5 and TRBJ2-3, with 7 bases lining up with TRBD2. There are 14 residues in the CDR3. Trimming cost V 7 bases and J 4 bases; bases outside gene matches: 8. The germline CDR1 and CDR2 sequences are LGHNT and FRNRAP. CDR3 loop: CASAKGGGSDTQYF. The CDR3, as DNA: TGTGCTAGTGCCAAGGGCGGGGGATCAGATACGCAGTATTTT.

This clonotype was observed at least ten times. The gene calls are TRBV9 and TRBJ2-1; no reliable D call. Germline V gene sequence: CDR1 SGDLS, CDR2 YYNGEE. The CDR3 has 13 residues. V lost 2 bases, J lost 2 bases, and 5 bases lay in between. The CDR3: CASSVATYNEQFF. In DNA, the CDR3 is TGTGCCAGCAGCGTGGCAACCTACAATGAGCAGTTCTTC.

This clonotype was observed at least ten times. The V call is TRBV20-1, the J call TRBJ2-1; TRBD2 agrees at 9 bases. CDR1 and CDR2 from the germline V gene are DFQATT and SNEGSKA (reference sequence). Trimming removed 0 bases from V and 8 bases from J; junction bases left unmatched: 8. The CDR3 is 15 amino acids. The DNA for the CDR3 is TGCAGTGCTAGAGAAGCAGGCGGGGGGGCCTATGAGCAGTTCTTC. As protein: CSAREAGGGAYEQFF.

The rearrangement joins TRBV6-5 to TRBJ2-3, with 8 bases identical to TRBD2. V dropped 1 base and J dropped 5; count of bases not matched to a gene: 11. The CDR3 has 17 amino acids. CDR1 and CDR2 from the germline V gene are MNHEY and SVGAGI. The CDR3 DNA is TGTGCCAGCAGTTACTTGGTTTCCGGGGGGGCCAAAGATACGCAGTATTTT. Translating it yields CASSYLVSGGAKDTQYF.

The chain is built from TRBV28 and TRBJ1-1, with D possibly being TRBD1 (6 bases). V gave up 5 bases and J gave up 3 bases, with 19 bases separating them. Germline CDR1 and CDR2: MDHEN and SYDVKM. This CDR3 contains 16 residues. CDR3 DNA sequence: TGTGCCAGCAGTCCCTGGACAGTCGTTGGAGACACTGAAGCTTTCTTT. It specifies CASSPWTVVGDTEAFF.

This clonotype appeared many times. The rearrangement links TRBV7-9 to TRBJ2-3; D uncertain. V lost 1 base and J lost 5, with 7 bases in between. CDR3 length equals 13 residues. Germline CDR1 reads SEHNR; CDR2 reads FQNEAQ (reference sequence). CDR3 amino acids: CASSLVNGDTQYF. As DNA, the CDR3 is TGTGCCAGCAGCTTAGTAAACGGAGATACGCAGTATTTT.

The chain employs TRBV20-1 and TRBJ2-3; either TRBD1 or TRBD2 may supply D (5 bases each). The CDR3 covers 14 residues. V lost 6 bases to trimming and J lost 5 bases, with 18 bases between them. Per germline, CDR1 DFQATT and CDR2 SNEGSKA (reference sequence). The CDR3: CSAVGLATGDTQYF. CDR3 DNA: TGCAGTGCCGTGGGGCTAGCCACCGGAGATACGCAGTATTTT.

V gene TRBV20-1 combines with J gene TRBJ2-7; 7 nucleotides align to TRBD2. The germline V gene encodes CDR1 DFQATT and CDR2 SNEGSKA (reference sequence). V lost 5 bases to trimming and J lost 2 bases; unmatched junction nucleotides: 15. The length of the CDR3 is 16 residues. The CDR3 bases are TGCAGTGCTCTTAGCTTTGGTGCTAGCGGAACCTACGAGCAGTACTTC. This codes for CSALSFGASGTYEQYF.

This clonotype was recorded at least ten times. The V gene is TRBV15, the J gene TRBJ2-6; D is ambiguous. The germline V gene encodes CDR1 LNHNV and CDR2 YYDKDF (reference sequence). Trimming pared 4 bases from V and 2 bases from J, leaving 6 bases between. This CDR3 has 14 amino acids. CDR3 bases: TGTGCCACCAGCATAGAGGCTGGGGCCAACGTCCTGACTTTC. Residues: CATSIEAGANVLTF. The variable domain in full, with the rest retrieved from reference TRBV15 and TRBJ2-6, is DAMVIQNPRYQVTQFGKPVTLSCSQTLNHNVMYWYQQKSSQAPKLLFHYYDKDFNNEADTPDNFQSRRPNTSFCFLDIRSPGLGDTAMYLCATSIEAGANVLTFGAGSRLTVL.

This clonotype has just a few counts. This chain uses TRBV5-1 with TRBJ2-5; D not certain. V was shortened by 2 bases and J by 2 bases, with 7 bases between the two germline ends. Germline loops: CDR1 SGHRS, CDR2 YFSETQ. This CDR3 spans 13 amino acids. CDR3 bases: TGCGCCAGCAGCTTAAGTTTACAAGAGACCCAGTACTTC. Protein sequence: CASSLSLQETQYF.

The chain combines TRBV14 with TRBJ1-1; 7 bases match TRBD1. The CDR3 spans 14 residues. Unmatched junction bases numbered 7, after V lost 5 bases and J lost 4 bases. Germline V lookup: CDR1 SGHDN, CDR2 FVKESK. In DNA, the CDR3 is TGTGCCAGCAGCAATTACAGGGGAGGCACTGAAGCTTTCTTT. Encoded protein: CASSNYRGGTEAFF.

The chain carries TRBV5-4 and TRBJ2-7; D may correspond to TRBD1 or TRBD2 (5 bases each). Germline CDR1 SGHNT, CDR2 YYREEE (reference sequence). V was clipped by 2 bases and J by 1 base, with 10 bases between them. The CDR3 runs to 14 residues. The CDR3 DNA reads as TGTGCCAGCAGCTTCGGGACGCAGTCCTACGAGCAGTACTTC. This translates into CASSFGTQSYEQYF.

This clonotype was seen at least ten times. The chain recombines TRBV12-3 or TRBV12-4 with TRBJ2-3; either TRBD1 or TRBD2 may supply D (5 bases each). V was shortened by 5 bases and J by 1 base, with 22 bases between the two germline ends. This CDR3 has 18 amino acids. CDR3 amino acids: CASSTGSGTPSRTDTQYF. As DNA, the CDR3 is TGTGCCAGCAGTACAGGATCCGGGACCCCAAGCCGCACAGATACGCAGTATTTT.

This clonotype was seen ten or more times. The chain carries TRBV28 and TRBJ2-7, with 7 bases fitting TRBD1. Germline V gene sequence: CDR1 MDHEN, CDR2 SYDVKM. The V and J ends lost 6 bases and 6 bases, in that order; junction bases with no gene match: 14. There are 15 residues in the CDR3. The CDR3 bases are TGTGCCAGCAGCCCCCCGGGACAGAGGGGGAGCGAGCAGTACTTC. As protein: CASSPPGQRGSEQYF.

In its sample, this clonotype was seen many times. V usage is TRBV25-1 and J usage is TRBJ2-3; D remains unclear. From germline, CDR1 is MGHDK and CDR2 SYGVNS. The ends were cut back, 3 bases at V and 4 bases at J, with 2 bases in the middle. The CDR3 is made up of 11 amino acids. CDR3 nucleotide sequence: TGTGCCAGCAGTGATGCAGATACGCAGTATTTT. Protein product: CASSDADTQYF.

This clonotype was detected many times. The rearrangement uses TRBV12-3 or TRBV12-4 and TRBJ1-3, with D possibly being TRBD1 (6 bases). Trimming stripped 3 bases from V and 4 bases from J, with 10 bases between. CDR3 size: 14 residues. The DNA for the CDR3 is TGTGCCAGCAGTTTCTCAGGGGCGGGAAACACCATATATTTT. This translates into CASSFSGAGNTIYF.